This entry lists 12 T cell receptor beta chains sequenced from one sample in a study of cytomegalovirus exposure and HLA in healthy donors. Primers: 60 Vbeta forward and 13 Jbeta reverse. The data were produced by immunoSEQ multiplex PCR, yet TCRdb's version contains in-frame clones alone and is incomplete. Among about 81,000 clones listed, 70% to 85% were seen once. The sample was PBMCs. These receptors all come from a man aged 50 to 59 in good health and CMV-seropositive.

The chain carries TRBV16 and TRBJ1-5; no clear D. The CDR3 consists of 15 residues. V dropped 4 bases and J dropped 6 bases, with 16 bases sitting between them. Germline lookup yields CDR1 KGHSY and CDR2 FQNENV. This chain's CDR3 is CASSPYKEFGQPQHF. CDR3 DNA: TGTGCCAGCAGCCCGTACAAGGAGTTCGGTCAGCCCCAGCATTTT.

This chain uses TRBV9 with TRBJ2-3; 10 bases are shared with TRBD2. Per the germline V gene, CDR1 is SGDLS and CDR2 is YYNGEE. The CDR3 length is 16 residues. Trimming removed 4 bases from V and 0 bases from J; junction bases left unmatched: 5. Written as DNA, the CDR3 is TGTGCCAGCAGCTTCCAGACTAGCGGGAGCACAGATACGCAGTATTTT. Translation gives CASSFQTSGSTDTQYF.

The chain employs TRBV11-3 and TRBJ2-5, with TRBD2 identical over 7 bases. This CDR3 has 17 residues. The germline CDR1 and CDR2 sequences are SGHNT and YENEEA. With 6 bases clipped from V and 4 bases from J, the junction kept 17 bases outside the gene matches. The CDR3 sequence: CASRRRGSAGVGETQYF. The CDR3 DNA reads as TGTGCCAGCAGAAGGAGGGGTTCGGCGGGAGTCGGAGAGACCCAGTACTTC.

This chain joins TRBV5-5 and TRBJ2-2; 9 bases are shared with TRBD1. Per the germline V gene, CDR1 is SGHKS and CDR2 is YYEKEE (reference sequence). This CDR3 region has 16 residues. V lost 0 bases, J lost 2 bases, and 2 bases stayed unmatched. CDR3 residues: CASSLEQGANTGELFF. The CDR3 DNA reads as TGTGCCAGCAGCTTGGAACAGGGGGCAAACACCGGGGAGCTGTTTTTT.

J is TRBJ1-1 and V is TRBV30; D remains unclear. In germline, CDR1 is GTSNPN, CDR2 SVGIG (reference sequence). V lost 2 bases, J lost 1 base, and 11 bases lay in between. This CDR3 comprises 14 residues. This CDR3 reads CAWSWGAGNTEAFF. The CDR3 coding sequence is TGTGCCTGGAGTTGGGGTGCGGGGAACACTGAAGCTTTCTTT. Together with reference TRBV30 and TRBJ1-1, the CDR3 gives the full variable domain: SQTIHQWPATLVQPVGSPLSLECTVEGTSNPNLYWYRQAAGRGLQLLFYSVGIGQISSEVPQNLSASRPQDRQFILSSKKLLLSDSGFYLCAWSWGAGNTEAFFGQGTRLTVV.

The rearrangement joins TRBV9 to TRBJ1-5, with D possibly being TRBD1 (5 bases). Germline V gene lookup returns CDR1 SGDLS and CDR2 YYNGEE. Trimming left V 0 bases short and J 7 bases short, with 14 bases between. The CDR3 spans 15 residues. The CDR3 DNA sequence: TGTGCCAGCAGCGTAGAACCGTATCCAGGGCAGCCCCAGCATTTT. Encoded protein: CASSVEPYPGQPQHF.

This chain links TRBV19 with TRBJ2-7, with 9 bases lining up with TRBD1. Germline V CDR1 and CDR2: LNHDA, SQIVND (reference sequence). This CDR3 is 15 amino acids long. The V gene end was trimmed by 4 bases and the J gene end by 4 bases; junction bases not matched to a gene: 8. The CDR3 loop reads CASSTSGTGLYEQYF. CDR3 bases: TGTGCCAGTAGTACCTCCGGGACAGGGCTTTACGAGCAGTACTTC.

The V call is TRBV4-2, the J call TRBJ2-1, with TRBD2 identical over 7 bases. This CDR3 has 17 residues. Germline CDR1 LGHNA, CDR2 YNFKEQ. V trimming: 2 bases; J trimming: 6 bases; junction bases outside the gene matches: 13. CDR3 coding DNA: TGTGCCAGCAGCCAAAAGGGAATGGCGGGAGAAGGCAATGAGCAGTTCTTC. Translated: CASSQKGMAGEGNEQFF.

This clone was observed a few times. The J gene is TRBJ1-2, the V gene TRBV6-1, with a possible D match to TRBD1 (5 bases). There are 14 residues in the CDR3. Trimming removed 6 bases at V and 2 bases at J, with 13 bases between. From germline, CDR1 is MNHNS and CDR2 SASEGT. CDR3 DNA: TGTGCCAGCAGGACACAGGAGGGCAACTATGGCTACACCTTC. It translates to CASRTQEGNYGYTF.

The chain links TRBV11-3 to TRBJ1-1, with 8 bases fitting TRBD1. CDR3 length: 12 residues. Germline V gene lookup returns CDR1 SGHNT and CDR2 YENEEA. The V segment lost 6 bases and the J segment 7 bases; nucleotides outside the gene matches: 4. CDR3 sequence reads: CASRRGQDEAFF. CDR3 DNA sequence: TGTGCCAGCAGACGGGGACAGGATGAAGCTTTCTTT.

The CDR3 DNA reads TGTGCCAGCAGCCCTGTCGGTAGCGGGGTCAATGAGCAGTTCTTC. This translates into CASSPVGSGVNEQFF. The chain employs TRBV9 and TRBJ2-1; 8 bases fit TRBD2. The CDR3 is 15 residues long. The ends lost 4 bases at V and 6 bases at J; junction bases unmatched: 9. Germline CDR1 is SGDLS and CDR2 is YYNGEE.

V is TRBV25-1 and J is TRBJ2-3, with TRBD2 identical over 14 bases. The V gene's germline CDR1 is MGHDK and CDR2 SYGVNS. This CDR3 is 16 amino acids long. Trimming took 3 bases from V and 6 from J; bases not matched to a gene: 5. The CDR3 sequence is CASSDPRTSGRDTQYF. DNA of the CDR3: TGTGCCAGCAGTGACCCTCGGACTAGCGGGAGGGATACGCAGTATTTT.